This TCR beta chain was documented in a study of blood T cell repertoires in COVID-19. Study-wide background: Both acute and convalescent COVID-19 samples were obtained from the United States, Italy and Spain. Sample material is recorded as cDNA or gDNA derived from T cells, B-cell-depleted T cells, or PBMCs.

Under the authors' procedure: Amplification from reference gene primers served as the basis for estimated nucleated cell counts. Some clones are missing from TCRdb's copy, which holds only in-frame ones; the method was immunoSEQ multiplex PCR. Clone size and V and J calls were adopted from that table, with D and trimming inferred from the DNA. The sample includes more than 150,000 clones, about 89% of them seen just once. V was cut by 5 bases and J by 7 bases, with 18 bases left in between. From germline, CDR1 is SGHAT and CDR2 FQNNGV. The CDR3 contains 14 residues. Sequencing used peripheral blood. The source of this sequence is a man aged 60 to 69 with acute or convalescent COVID-19. This chain joins TRBV11-2 and TRBJ2-7; D is ambiguous. The CDR3 DNA reads TGTGCCAGCAGCCCATCGTACTCCTCGTGGGAGCAGTACTTC. Its translation is CASSPSYSSWEQYF.